The 25 T cell receptor beta chains presented below share a single source sample, sequenced in a study of T cell responses to AZD1222 COVID-19 vaccine. Generated by immunoSEQ multiplex PCR, the TCRdb table keeps only in-frame clones and is missing some. The sample gives 40,000 to 65,000 clones, about 81% of which show up once; 25% to 30% is in the top ten. Specimen: peripheral blood, collected on day 0 of AZD1222 vaccination. Receptors originate from an adult in good health.

V is TRBV2 and J is TRBJ2-6, with unresolved D. Germline V CDR1 and CDR2: SNHLY, FYNNEI. This CDR3 region has 14 residues. The V end lost 2 bases, the J end lost 0 bases, and 2 bases lay between the germline ends. The CDR3 sequence is CASSEISGANVLTF. The CDR3 nucleotides read TGTGCCAGCAGTGAAATCTCTGGGGCCAACGTCCTGACTTTC.

This clone appeared once. This chain joins TRBV11-1 and TRBJ2-1, with TRBD1 as a possible D gene (6 bases). The CDR3 runs 15 residues. Germline V gene sequence: CDR1 SGHAT, CDR2 FQDESV (reference sequence). The V end lost 5 bases, the J end lost 0 bases, and 11 bases lay between the germline ends. The CDR3 DNA is TGTGCCAGCAGCATACGACAGGACTCCTACAATGAGCAGTTCTTC. It encodes CASSIRQDSYNEQFF.

The V gene is TRBV19, the J gene TRBJ1-1; no clear D gene. From germline, CDR1 is LNHDA and CDR2 SQIVND (reference sequence). CDR3 length: 13 amino acids. The V end lost 3 bases, the J end lost 0 bases, and 5 bases lay between the germline ends. CDR3 sequence: CASSMYMNTEAFF. The CDR3 bases are TGTGCCAGTAGTATGTACATGAACACTGAAGCTTTCTTT.

The CDR3 protein is CASSSLAGVPYNEQFF. Here the CDR3 DNA reads TGTGCCAGCAGTTCCCTAGCGGGAGTCCCCTACAATGAGCAGTTCTTC. The chain links TRBV27 to TRBJ2-1, with 10 nucleotides matching TRBD2. Germline lookup yields CDR1 MNHEY and CDR2 SMNVEV (reference sequence). Losses at the gene ends were 4 bases for V and 2 bases for J; bases not matched to a gene: 5. The CDR3 covers 16 residues.

The chain has TRBV9 and TRBJ1-1, with D possibly matching TRBD1 (6 bases). Trimming took off 3 bases at V and 5 bases at J, with 14 bases between the two ends. Germline V gives CDR1 SGDLS, CDR2 YYNGEE. The CDR3 is 14 residues long. The DNA for the CDR3 is TGTGCCAGCAGCGCCCCAGGGGCAGGGACTGAAGCTTTCTTT. Translated: CASSAPGAGTEAFF.

This chain connects TRBV6-6 to TRBJ1-1, with TRBD1 as a possible D gene (5 bases). CDR1 and CDR2 (germline): MNHNY, SVGAGI (reference sequence). The CDR3 has 13 residues. With 6 bases removed from V and 1 base from J, the gap between germline ends came to 9 bases. CDR3 residues: CASSTTGNTEAFF. For the CDR3, the DNA is TGTGCCAGCAGCACTACAGGGAACACTGAAGCTTTCTTT.

This chain connects TRBV7-2 to TRBJ2-2; 8 bases match TRBD1. CDR1 is SGHTA, CDR2 FQGNSA, per germline. The CDR3 runs to 14 residues. J lost 7 bases, V lost 4 bases, and 5 bases had no gene match. The CDR3 here is CASSSNTGGGELFF. In DNA, the CDR3 is TGTGCCAGCAGCTCGAACACAGGGGGCGGGGAGCTGTTTTTT.

The chain combines TRBV5-4 with TRBJ2-7; 8 bases line up with TRBD1. Germline lookup yields CDR1 SGHNT and CDR2 YYREEE (reference sequence). This CDR3 contains 15 residues. V lost 3 bases to trimming and J lost 1 base; unmatched junction nucleotides: 6. The CDR3 reads CASSWGTGTSYEQYF. CDR3 sequence (DNA): TGTGCCAGCAGCTGGGGGACAGGAACATCCTACGAGCAGTACTTC.

This clone was observed once. The chain uses TRBV24-1 and TRBJ2-2, with 10 bases that match TRBD2. The CDR3 has 14 residues. Germline V CDR1 and CDR2: KGHDR, SFDVKD. After removal of 6 bases from V and 5 bases from J, the junction contained 2 bases not matched to a gene. Written as DNA, the CDR3 is TGTGCCACCAGTCTAGCGGGAGAGACCGGGGAGCTGTTTTTT. Translated: CATSLAGETGELFF.

The chain recombines TRBV3-1 (or the pseudogene TRBV3-2) with TRBJ2-1; D is tentatively TRBD1 or TRBD2 (5 bases each). The germline V gene has CDR1 LGHDT and CDR2 YNNKEL (reference sequence). The CDR3 covers 15 residues. V lost 1 base to trimming and J lost 7 bases, with 14 bases between them. CDR3 DNA sequence: TGTGCCAGCAGCCAAGGGGTGGGACCGAAGAATGAGCAGTTCTTC. It specifies CASSQGVGPKNEQFF.

This chain joins TRBV5-1 and TRBJ1-2, with D possibly being TRBD1 (6 bases). The CDR3 sequence is 15 residues long. Trimming took 0 bases from V and 1 from J, leaving 10 bases between them. Germline values: CDR1 SGHRS, CDR2 YFSETQ. CDR3 sequence (DNA): TGCGCCAGCAGCTTGGCTACAGGGAGTAACTATGGCTACACCTTC. Protein sequence: CASSLATGSNYGYTF.

The chain has TRBV7-9 and TRBJ1-3; a possible D gene is TRBD1 (5 bases). This CDR3 is built from 14 residues. V dropped 2 bases and J dropped 4 bases, with 9 bases sitting between them. In germline, CDR1 is SEHNR, CDR2 FQNEAQ (reference sequence). The DNA for the CDR3 is TGTGCCAGCAGCTTAATGGGGCAAGGAAACACCATATATTTT. This encodes CASSLMGQGNTIYF.

This chain connects TRBV6-5 to TRBJ2-7, with TRBD2 matching 7 bases. The CDR3 contains 15 residues. Per germline, CDR1 MNHEY and CDR2 SVGAGI. With V trimmed by 6 bases and J by 7 bases, 15 bases remained unmatched. As DNA, the CDR3 is TGTGCCAGCAGGTTACTAGCGACGGTTCTGGGGGAGCAGTACTTC. It is translated as CASRLLATVLGEQYF.

The V and J genes are TRBV6-5 and TRBJ2-1; D is undetermined. The CDR3 is 14 residues long. V gave up 7 bases and J gave up 0 bases, with 10 bases separating them. Germline CDR1 reads MNHEY; CDR2 reads SVGAGI. The CDR3 DNA sequence: TGTGCCAGCACAGCGTCTAGCTCCTACAATGAGCAGTTCTTC. Its protein is CASTASSSYNEQFF.

This rearrangement joins TRBV19 to TRBJ1-6; D remains unclear. CDR1 and CDR2 (germline): LNHDA, SQIVND (reference sequence). CDR3 length equals 13 residues. The V gene lost 4 bases and the J gene lost 10 bases, with 11 bases spanning the gap. DNA for the CDR3: TGTGCCAGTAGTACCCCAGGAGAATCACCCCTCCACTTT. This sequence encodes CASSTPGESPLHF.

The genes are TRBV4-3 and TRBJ1-2, with D possibly matching TRBD1 (6 bases). V was pared by 1 base and J by 4 bases, with 13 bases between. The CDR3 has 15 amino acids. The germline CDR1 and CDR2 sequences are LGHNA and YSLEER. The CDR3 is CASSQVTQGSYGYTF. In DNA form, the CDR3 reads TGCGCCAGCAGCCAAGTGACACAGGGTTCCTATGGCTACACCTTC.

This clone was counted a single time. This sequence joins TRBV2 and TRBJ2-5, with TRBD1 identical over 9 bases. This CDR3 comprises 15 residues. Trimming removed 4 bases from V and 7 bases from J; junction bases left unmatched: 10. Germline loops: CDR1 SNHLY, CDR2 FYNNEI. The CDR3 DNA reads TGTGCCAGCAGTGGGGGACAGGGCGCATGGGGGACCCAGTACTTC. Encoded protein: CASSGGQGAWGTQYF.

This clone was detected only once. V and J are TRBV6-4 and TRBJ2-7; 12 bases map to TRBD2. The length of the CDR3 is 14 residues. Germline loops: CDR1 MRHNA, CDR2 SNTAGT. V shed 5 bases and J 6 bases; nucleotides not matched to a gene: 5. The CDR3 coding sequence is TGTGCCAGCAGTAATGGACTAGCGGGAAGCGAGCAGTACTTC. Translation gives CASSNGLAGSEQYF.

This chain connects TRBV7-9 to TRBJ1-1; 8 bases match TRBD1. The CDR3 contains 16 residues. CDR1 and CDR2 from the germline V gene are SEHNR and FQNEAQ (reference sequence). Trimming took 9 bases from V and 4 from J; bases not matched to a gene: 16. CDR3 loop: CASKEAGGAGVTEAFF. DNA of the CDR3: TGTGCCAGTAAAGAAGCAGGGGGCGCAGGGGTCACTGAAGCTTTCTTT.

This chain connects TRBV19 to TRBJ1-1; TRBD1 aligns across 8 bases. CDR1 and CDR2 from the germline V gene are LNHDA and SQIVND (reference sequence). The length of the CDR3 is 15 residues. With 7 bases clipped from V and 4 bases from J, the junction kept 11 bases outside the gene matches. Here the CDR3 reads CASTLDRARGTEAFF. CDR3 DNA: TGTGCCAGTACCTTGGACAGGGCGAGGGGCACTGAAGCTTTCTTT.

The V and J genes are TRBV30 and TRBJ2-3; the D is unclear. The CDR3 runs to 12 residues. From germline, CDR1 is GTSNPN and CDR2 SVGIG (reference sequence). Trimming removed 0 bases at V and 9 bases at J, with 10 bases between. The chain's CDR3 is CAWSVNRETQYF. For the CDR3, the DNA is TGTGCCTGGAGTGTAAATCGAGAAACGCAGTATTTT.

This chain joins TRBV11-3 and TRBJ2-3, with D unresolved. The V and J ends lost 5 bases and 2 bases respectively, with 8 bases between them. The CDR3 extends over 13 amino acids. The germline gives CDR1 SGHNT, CDR2 YENEEA. The CDR3 DNA sequence: TGTGCCAGCAGCCTAAGTGTCACAGATACGCAGTATTTT. It encodes CASSLSVTDTQYF.

The chain has TRBV7-8 and TRBJ1-5; D may be TRBD1 (5 bases). This CDR3 has 14 residues. Germline loops: CDR1 SGHVS, CDR2 FQNEAQ. V lost 5 bases and J lost 4, with 12 bases in between. CDR3 coding DNA: TGTGCCAGCAGCGCGGACGGACAAAATCAGCCCCAGCATTTT. This translates into CASSADGQNQPQHF.

The rearrangement joins TRBV9 to TRBJ1-4, with TRBD1 as a possible D gene (5 bases). The CDR3 consists of 14 residues. The V gene's germline CDR1 is SGDLS and CDR2 YYNGEE. V lost 0 bases and J 7 bases, leaving 10 bases between the germline ends. The CDR3: CASSVAGLSEKLFF. DNA for the CDR3: TGTGCCAGCAGCGTAGCAGGGTTGAGTGAAAAACTGTTTTTT.

V and J are TRBV14 and TRBJ1-3; no reliable D call. Germline values: CDR1 SGHDN, CDR2 FVKESK. Trimming stripped 5 bases from V and 2 bases from J, with 4 bases between. There are 12 residues in the CDR3. As DNA, the CDR3 is TGTGCCAGCAGCTTCCCTGGAAACACCATATATTTT. Translation gives CASSFPGNTIYF.